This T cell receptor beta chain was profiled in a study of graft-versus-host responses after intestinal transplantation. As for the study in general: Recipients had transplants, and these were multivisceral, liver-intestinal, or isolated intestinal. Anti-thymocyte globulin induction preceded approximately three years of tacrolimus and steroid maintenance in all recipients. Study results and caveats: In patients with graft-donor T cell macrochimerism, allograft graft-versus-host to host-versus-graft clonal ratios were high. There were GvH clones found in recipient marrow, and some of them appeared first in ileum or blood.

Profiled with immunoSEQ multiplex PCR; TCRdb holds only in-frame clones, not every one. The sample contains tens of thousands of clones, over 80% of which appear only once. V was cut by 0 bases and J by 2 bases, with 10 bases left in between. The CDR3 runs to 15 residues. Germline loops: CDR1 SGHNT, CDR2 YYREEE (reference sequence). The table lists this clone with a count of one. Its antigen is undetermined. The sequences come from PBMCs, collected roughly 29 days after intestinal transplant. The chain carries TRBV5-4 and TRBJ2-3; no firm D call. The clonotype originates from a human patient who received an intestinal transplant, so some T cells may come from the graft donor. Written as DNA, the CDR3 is TGTGCCAGCAGCTTGGTCGGGTCCTCCACAGATACGCAGTATTTT. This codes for CASSLVGSSTDTQYF.